One TCR beta chain is described in this entry. CDR1 is MNHEY, CDR2 SVGAGI, per germline. The CDR3 totals 15 residues. V lost 6 bases, J lost 5 bases, and 8 bases stayed unmatched. Source study methods: Amplification of reference gene primers provided the estimated nucleated cell counts. Sequenced by immunoSEQ multiplex PCR; TCRdb stores in-frame clones only, minus some. V and J calls and clone size are as listed in that table; D and trimming were resolved from the DNA. The data hold about 140,000 clones, with about four fifths observed a single time. The data were obtained in a study of blood T cell repertoires in COVID-19. Study overall: Donors in the United States, Italy and Spain gave samples during acute or convalescent COVID-19. The analysed material was cDNA or gDNA that came from T cells, B-cell-depleted T cells, or PBMCs.

This TCR was recovered from a human donor in a cohort sampled during active COVID-19. The V and J genes are TRBV6-5 and TRBJ2-7; TRBD1 agrees at 12 bases. Sequencing input: peripheral blood. The DNA of the CDR3 is TGTGCCAGCAGAAAAACCGGGACAGGGGGCGACGAGCAGTACTTC. It encodes CASRKTGTGGDEQYF.